This paragraph reports one TCR beta chain. Only in-frame clones appear in the TCRdb table, and some are missing; sequencing was by immunoSEQ multiplex PCR. In the table there are approximately 270,000 clones, approximately 83% of which are singletons. Participants came from fewer than 25 US areas, aged roughly 18 to 95 years. This sample is part of a study of blood T cell repertoires in COVID-19. On the study more broadly: Some COVID-19 samples were acute and others convalescent; all came from the United States, Italy and Spain. T cells, B-cell-depleted T cells, or PBMCs supplied cDNA or gDNA.

CDR1 and CDR2 from the germline V gene are PRHDT and FYEKMQ (reference sequence). V lost 1 base, J lost 2 bases, and 15 bases lay in between. This CDR3 spans 17 amino acids. The specimen sequenced was PBMCs or T cells enriched from blood (not recorded which). The rearrangement links TRBV13 to TRBJ2-1, with a weak D call TRBD2 (6 bases). The clonotype comes from a woman between 25 and 40 years old who had recovered from COVID-19. The CDR3 DNA follows: TGTGCCAGCAGCTTAGAAGTGGGAGGCCTGGCCTACAATGAGCAGTTCTTC. Protein: CASSLEVGGLAYNEQFF.